These T cell receptor beta chains were read from a single sample in a study of shared clonotypes between healthy human individuals. TCRdb's copy holds only in-frame clones and misses some; the assay was immunoSEQ multiplex PCR. Of about 1.5 million clones listed, 95% to 99% are singletons. The source material was naive CD4+ T cells sorted from blood. The receptor set was obtained from a man aged 25-45 years in good health. CDR3s include the opening cysteine and the closing phenylalanine or tryptophan. The order of the fields is D gene, CDR3 length, clone size, V gene, J gene, CDR3 DNA, CDR3 protein. A D gene is named only where the DNA matches it firmly. Not all rows give a size; the values are once, few, many and, for expanded clones, a class.

>NA|14|NA|TRBV9|TRBJ2-5
TGTGCCAGCAGCGTAGCAGGAGGGAAGGAGACCCAGTACTTC
CASSVAGGKETQYF
>TRBD1|15|NA|TRBV4-1|TRBJ2-2
TGCGCCAGCAGCCAAGAGGCGGACAGGTTCGGGGAGCTGTTTTTT
CASSQEADRFGELFF
>NA|10|NA|TRBV4-1|TRBJ1-2
TGCGCCAGCAGCCCGGATGGCTACACCTTC
CASSPDGYTF
>TRBD1|19|NA|TRBV11-2|TRBJ2-6
TGTGCCAGCAGCTTAGTGCCGGGACAGGGATTCTCTGGGGCCAACGTCCTGACTTTC
CASSLVPGQGFSGANVLTF
>NA|14|once|TRBV19|TRBJ2-7
TGTGCCAGTAGTAGGTCGGCCAGGGGTGTCGAGCAGTACTTC
CASSRSARGVEQYF
>NA|14|NA|TRBV2|TRBJ2-7
TGTGCCAGCAGTGAAGACCGCGTCTCCTACGAGCAGTACTTC
CASSEDRVSYEQYF
>NA|15|NA|TRBV5-1|TRBJ2-1
TGCGCCAGCAGCTATACGACAGGTAACTACAATGAGCAGTTCTTC
CASSYTTGNYNEQFF
>NA|13|NA|TRBV5-1|TRBJ1-1
TGCGCCAGCAGCACCGATCAGGACACTGAAGCTTTCTTT
CASSTDQDTEAFF
>TRBD2|17|NA|TRBV16|TRBJ2-3
TGTGCCAGCAGCCAATCCCGGACTAGCGGGATCACAGATACGCAGTATTTT
CASSQSRTSGITDTQYF
>TRBD2|15|NA|TRBV10-1|TRBJ2-7
TGCGCCAGCAGTGAGACTAGCGGGAGCCTCTACGAGCAGTACTTC
CASSETSGSLYEQYF
>TRBD1|16|NA|TRBV4-1|TRBJ1-1
TGCGCCAGCAGCCCCGGAGGGAGGGGGCTAAACACTGAAGCTTTCTTT
CASSPGGRGLNTEAFF
>NA|14|NA|TRBV27|TRBJ2-7
TGTGCCAGCAGTTTATCGACCGTGCCCTCCGAGCAGTACTTC
CASSLSTVPSEQYF
>TRBD1|14|NA|TRBV6-1|TRBJ2-5
TGTGCCAGCAGTATAGGACAGGGGTCGGAGACCCAGTACTTC
CASSIGQGSETQYF
>TRBD1|15|NA|TRBV10-3|TRBJ1-5
TGTGCCATCAGTGTTGACAGGGGCGGCAATCAGCCCCAGCATTTT
CAISVDRGGNQPQHF
>TRBD1|14|NA|TRBV6-1|TRBJ2-7
TGTGCCAGCACTATCACAGGGGGACCCTACGAGCAGTACTTC
CASTITGGPYEQYF
>TRBD1|15|NA|TRBV11-2|TRBJ2-7
TGTGCCAGCAGCTCCACAGGGGGCGCTAACTCCGAGCAGTACTTC
CASSSTGGANSEQYF
>NA|18|NA|TRBV12-2|TRBJ2-2
TGTGCAAGTCGCCAGAACCTCACTAGCGCCCCGGGGGCCGGGGAGCTGTTTTTT
CASRQNLTSAPGAGELFF
>TRBD2|16|NA|TRBV10-1|TRBJ2-2
TGCGCCAGCAGTGTTAATCTAGCGGGAGGGGTCGGGGAGCTGTTTTTT
CASSVNLAGGVGELFF
>NA|14|NA|TRBV28|TRBJ1-4
TGTGCCAGCGTTGTTACCCCAGGGTTTGAAAAACTGTTTTTT
CASVVTPGFEKLFF
>NA|16|NA|TRBV6-1|TRBJ2-1
TGTGCCAGCAGTGAAGCCGTGGGGTCCAGCTACAATGAGCAGTTCTTC
CASSEAVGSSYNEQFF
>NA|15|few|TRBV25-1|TRBJ2-1
TGTGCCAGCAGTGAGTATGCAGCGAACTACAATGAGCAGTTCTTC
CASSEYAANYNEQFF
>NA|14|NA|TRBV5-1|TRBJ2-2
TGCGCCAGCAGCTTTTACAGCGTCATCGGGGAGCTGTTTTTT
CASSFYSVIGELFF
>NA|15|NA|TRBV18|TRBJ1-1
TGTGCCAGCTCACTCCCCCGGATCGGGAACACTGAAGCTTTCTTT
CASSLPRIGNTEAFF
>TRBD2|14|NA|TRBV9|TRBJ2-1
TGTGCCAGCAGTGGGGCTAGCGGGGACACTGAGCAGTTCTTC
CASSGASGDTEQFF
>TRBD2|15|NA|TRBV9|TRBJ2-7
TGTGCCAGCAGCGTAAGCGGGAGGGGCTCCTACGAGCAGTACTTC
CASSVSGRGSYEQYF
>NA|19|NA|TRBV21-1|TRBJ2-5
TGTGCCAGCAGTTTGAGACCGGGACAGGGTGGGGGCTTGGGAGAGACCCAGTACTTC
CASSLRPGQGGGLGETQYF
>NA|13|NA|TRBV7-8|TRBJ2-1
TGTGCCAGCAGCATCATCCTAGGTTATGAGCAGTTCTTC
CASSIILGYEQFF
>NA|15|NA|TRBV6-1|TRBJ2-4
TGTGCCAGCAGGGCAGTGGGGTCAGCCAAAAACATTCAGTACTTC
CASRAVGSAKNIQYF
>NA|18|NA|TRBV5-1|TRBJ1-4
TGCGCCAGCAGCTTGGCGCCAGTTACCGTTACAACTAATGAAAAACTGTTTTTT
CASSLAPVTVTTNEKLFF
>NA|15|NA|TRBV27|TRBJ1-5
TGTGCCAGCAGTTTATCGAGGCCTCCCCGGGGGGCCCAGCATTTT
CASSLSRPPRGAQHF
>NA|13|NA|TRBV28|TRBJ2-5
TGTGCCAGCAGTTTTGTGGAGGATGAGACCCAGTACTTC
CASSFVEDETQYF
>NA|13|NA|TRBV5-1|TRBJ2-7
TGCGCCAGCAGCTTGAGAGAGGGCTACGAGCAGTACTTC
CASSLREGYEQYF
>NA|14|NA|TRBV7-8|TRBJ1-1
TGTGCCAGCAGCTCAGCGCCGGGTATGAGCGAAGCTTTCTTT
CASSSAPGMSEAFF
>NA|14|NA|TRBV28|TRBJ2-3
TGTGCCAGCAGTTTATACATTCCGCCCTGGGTTCAGTATTTT
CASSLYIPPWVQYF
>TRBD1|15|NA|TRBV5-1|TRBJ2-3
TGCGCCAGCAGCCCGCGGACAGGGGGCGTAGATACGCAGTATTTT
CASSPRTGGVDTQYF
>NA|12|once|TRBV29-1|TRBJ2-5
TGCAGCGTTGGGCTAGTGCAAGAGACCCAGTACTTC
CSVGLVQETQYF
>NA|14|NA|TRBV5-1|TRBJ2-5
TGCGCCAGCAGCTTGGTGGGGGCAGGAGAGACCCAGTACTTC
CASSLVGAGETQYF
>NA|14|NA|TRBV5-8|TRBJ1-1
TGTGCCAGCAGCCAGCAGGGAGTAAGGACTGAAGCTTTCTTT
CASSQQGVRTEAFF
>NA|15|NA|TRBV4-3|TRBJ2-7
TGCGCCAGCAGCCAGAGACAGAAGAGCTCCTACGAGCAGTACTTC
CASSQRQKSSYEQYF
>NA|14|NA|TRBV29-1|TRBJ1-2
TGCAGCGTTCCCGGGCCCTCCAGGAACTATGGCTACACCTTC
CSVPGPSRNYGYTF
>TRBD2|14|NA|TRBV6-4|TRBJ2-2
TGTGCCAGCAAGCCCCTAGCGGGAACCGGGGAGCTGTTTTTT
CASKPLAGTGELFF
>NA|14|NA|TRBV5-4|TRBJ2-5
TGTGCCAGCAGCACACCCGTCAACGGTGGGACCCAGTACTTC
CASSTPVNGGTQYF
>NA|13|NA|TRBV6-1|TRBJ1-5
TGTGCCAGCAGGCCCTATAGCAATCAGCCCCAGCATTTT
CASRPYSNQPQHF
>NA|11|few|TRBV28|TRBJ2-7
TGTGCCAGCAGTCTCCCGGGCGAGCAGTACTTC
CASSLPGEQYF
>NA|12|NA|TRBV2|TRBJ2-7
TGTGCCAGCAGCCAAACGGGGTACGAGCAGTACTTC
CASSQTGYEQYF
>TRBD1|13|NA|TRBV10-2|TRBJ1-2
TGCGCCAGCAGTGAGAGAGGACAGGACGGCTACACCTTC
CASSERGQDGYTF
>TRBD1|15|once|TRBV9|TRBJ1-2
TGTGCCAGCCGAGGTGACAGGGCCCTTAACTATGGCTACACCTTC
CASRGDRALNYGYTF